This T cell receptor (beta chain) was found in a study of T cell responses to AZD1222 COVID-19 vaccine (dated by TCRdb to the early 2020s). In the study overall: TCR sequencing was performed for 230 to 250 trial participants, of whom 200 to 220 were given two doses of AZD1222 and around 26 were given two doses of MenACWY control vaccine. Trial participants were enrolled by age into 18-55, 56-69 and 70-plus year subgroups, with around 150, 28 and 57 TCR-sequenced participants respectively.

Summary of the overall study and its limitations: In the small 56-69-year group, the increase in depth fell short of significance, most likely because of low power. Conclusions about previously exposed vaccinees are limited, since just 5 or 6 AZD1222 recipients were seropositive for SARS-CoV-2 at baseline. Most participants were white British and females outnumbered males, and the authors suggested that clonal diversity may have been underestimated. No day 14 peak-response samples were available, so repertoires were characterized only after the peak T cell response. CD4 TCRs associated with the vaccine covered the entire spike protein, and the dominant responses were in regions 160-218 and 743-854. A significant rise in spike-specific TCR breadth and depth was observed after two AZD1222 doses relative to day 0 and relative to MenACWY recipients. Reportedly, close to half of the unique spike-specific TCRs recognized epitopes lying outside the regions that are mutated in the B.1.351 and B.1.1.7 variants.

About this clone itself: Its recognized antigen is unknown. Base quality data are lacking; no much larger clone is found one base away.

Taken from cysteine to phenylalanine, the CDR3 has 19 residues. The read is trimmed to its CDR3 DNA, 57 bases read in frame from base 1. The germline ends are 29 bases apart after V is trimmed by 5 bases and J by 3 bases. CDR1 and CDR2, looked up from the germline V gene, are MDHEN and SYDVKM. The CDR3 regions of human TCRbeta chains were subjected to immunosequencing. Processing in the source paper ran as follows. Repertoire TCRs were matched against a reference library of SARS-CoV-2-specific TCRs generated with the MIRA antigen-specificity platform. Breadth was defined as the fraction of unique TCRs that were SARS-CoV-2-associated, and depth was defined as the fraction of total T cells that were SARS-CoV-2-associated. Using the MIRA data, each spike-specific TCR was mapped to the spike region that the TCR reacts to and placed in a CD4 or CD8 class. Log10-transformed breadth and depth values were compared by one-way ANOVA with Sidak's multiple comparisons tests. TCRdb took over this immuneACCESS table, retaining in-frame rearrangements with V and J assigned. Such tables are incomplete; in checked studies, under half of the missing clones stem from an unresolved V gene, and the remainder is unexplained. V and J calls and clone size come straight from that table; D and trimming were deduced from the DNA. The sample has tens of thousands of clones on record, 88% of them singletons. The ten largest clones represent 9.5% to 13% of the sample.

Taken with the paper, the label for time point translates to: about 28 days (+/-7) after the second vaccine dose. AZD1222 recipients given second doses at about 4 weeks or at about 12 weeks were pooled, since spike-specific TCR depth and breadth were not found to differ between the two schedules. The vaccinee samples were drawn from two UK trials, COV001 and COV002, one of which was a single-blind randomized controlled phase 2/3 trial testing AZD1222 (ChAdOx1 nCoV-19) in healthy adults. Trial participant PBMC samples were collected at day 0 and day 28 after the second dose for TCRbeta chain sequencing.

The sample here was peripheral blood, taken 28 days after the second AZD1222 dose. The source is an adult who received the AZD1222 COVID-19 vaccine. The sequence links TRBV28 to TRBJ2-7; the D element might be TRBD1 or TRBD2, as each aligns at 5 bases. The CDR3 amino acid sequence is: CASSPTSFGVGTEYYEQYF. The DNA sequence is TGTGCCAGCAGTCCAACCAGCTTTGGAGTTGGGACGGAATACTACGAGCAGTACTTC.